Listed below are T cell receptor beta chains from one sample, sequenced in a study of blood T cells in healthy people across ages. Via MiXCR, TCRdb re-called the 5' RACE reads, giving one row per CDR3 protein. The data show roughly 1,500,000 distinct CDR3 sequences, about 31% seen once. Sequenced material: blood. The source is a woman under 40 in good health. CDR3s include the opening cysteine and the closing phenylalanine or tryptophan. The D gene is left open where the match is weak. The size entry is marked missing in some rows and otherwise reads once, few, many or a size class.

>-|TRBJ1-1|TRBV6-1|TRBD1
CASSARDRDEAFF
TGTGCCAGCAGTGCCCGGGACAGGGATGAAGCTTTCTTT
>few|TRBJ2-2|TRBV10-3|-
CAISAGKVGELFF
TGTGCCATCAGTGCAGGGAAGGTCGGGGAGCTGTTTTTT
>few|TRBJ1-2|TRBV28|TRBD1
CASRTGSSYGYTF
TGTGCCTCCAGGACAGGGTCCAGCTATGGCTACACCTTC
>-|TRBJ2-3|TRBV5-4|TRBD2
CASRNTSADTQYF
TGTGCCAGCCGCAATACTAGCGCAGATACGCAGTATTTT
>-|TRBJ1-2|TRBV29-1|TRBD1
CSVADRGFGYTF
TGCAGCGTAGCGGACAGGGGGTTTGGCTACACCTTC
>-|TRBJ2-3|TRBV14|-
CASSQDKMGPVPDTQYF
TGTGCCAGCAGCCAAGATAAAATGGGGCCAGTCCCAGATACGCAGTATTTT
>once|TRBJ2-1|TRBV20-1|-
CSASIRFDSSSYNEQFF
TGCAGTGCTAGTATTCGCTTTGATTCTAGCTCCTACAATGAGCAGTTCTTC
>-|TRBJ2-7|TRBV11-2|-
CASKAWGTEQYF
TGTGCCAGCAAAGCCTGGGGGACCGAGCAGTACTTC
>-|TRBJ2-1|TRBV7-3|TRBD2
CASSPLKRTSNNEQFF
TGTGCCAGCAGCCCTTTAAAAAGGACTAGTAACAATGAGCAGTTCTTC
>-|TRBJ2-1|TRBV6-5|-
CASSYGSSSYNEQFF
TGTGCCAGCAGTTACGGCAGTAGCTCCTACAATGAGCAGTTCTTC
>-|TRBJ2-5|TRBV4-1|-
CASSRAGGAGTQYF
TGCGCCAGCAGCCGTGCCGGCGGAGCGGGGACCCAGTACTTC
>few|TRBJ2-5|TRBV7-3|TRBD2
CASSWTSKETQYF
TGTGCCAGCAGCTGGACTAGTAAAGAGACCCAGTACTTC
>-|TRBJ2-5|TRBV7-9|-
CASSRQGRGETQYF
TGTGCCAGCAGCCGTCAGGGGAGGGGAGAGACCCAGTACTTC
>-|TRBJ2-1|TRBV6-5|TRBD1
CASSWGQAKFF
TGTGCCAGCAGTTGGGGACAGGCTAAGTTCTTC
>many|TRBJ2-3|TRBV11-2|TRBD2
CASSDAAGEADTQYF
TGTGCCAGCAGCGACGCGGCGGGAGAAGCAGATACGCAGTATTTT
>once|TRBJ2-7|TRBV9|TRBD1
CASSVAGTGWNEQYF
TGTGCCAGCAGCGTAGCTGGGACAGGGTGGAACGAGCAGTACTTC
>few|TRBJ1-5|TRBV12-3/TRBV12-4|TRBD1
CASSMTGGRNQPQHF
TGTGCCAGCAGCATGACAGGGGGACGCAATCAGCCCCAGCATTTT
>-|TRBJ1-1|TRBV19|-
CASSIGMSAQSEAFF
TGTGCCAGTAGTATTGGGATGTCGGCCCAATCTGAAGCTTTCTTT
>-|TRBJ2-5|TRBV7-2|-
CASSNRDGGLGTQYF
TGTGCCAGCAGCAACCGGGACGGGGGACTTGGGACCCAGTACTTC
>-|TRBJ2-4|TRBV5-1|-
CASSLARGGNEPKNIQYF
TGCGCCAGCAGCTTGGCTAGAGGGGGGAATGAACCCAAAAACATTCAGTACTTC